The clone carrying this T cell receptor beta chain turned up a few times. What it binds is not known. The CDR3 spans 15 residues. CDR1 and CDR2 (germline): MDHEN, SYDVKM. V was pared by 5 bases and J by 3 bases, with 9 bases of the junction left unmatched. Expressed TCRB transcripts got sequenced, as all isolated RNA was reverse transcribed. The protocol was immunoSEQ multiplex PCR, while the TCRdb copy is restricted to in-frame clones and leaves out a portion. There are around 200,000 clones in the sample; roughly an eighth occur only once, and 0.62% lies in the top ten. This record comes from a study of beta chain features in type 1 diabetes. Broader study findings: When Type 1 diabetes patients were examined, their TCRB CDR3s proved moderately but significantly shorter in all four CD4+ subsets.

The sequencing sample was made of central memory CD4+ T cells from blood. The origin of this receptor is a woman aged 18-29 years in good health. The chain employs TRBV28 and TRBJ2-7, with 8 bases aligning to TRBD1. CDR3 loop: CASSPPGTGIYEQYF. CDR3 bases: TGTGCCAGCAGTCCCCCGGGGACAGGAATCTACGAGCAGTACTTC. The full variable domain, completed using reference TRBV28 and TRBJ2-7, is DVKVTQSSRYLVKRTGEKVFLECVQDMDHENMFWYRQDPGLGLRLIYFSYDVKMKEKGDIPEGYSVSREKKERFSLILESASTNQTSMYLCASSPPGTGIYEQYFGPGTRLTVT.